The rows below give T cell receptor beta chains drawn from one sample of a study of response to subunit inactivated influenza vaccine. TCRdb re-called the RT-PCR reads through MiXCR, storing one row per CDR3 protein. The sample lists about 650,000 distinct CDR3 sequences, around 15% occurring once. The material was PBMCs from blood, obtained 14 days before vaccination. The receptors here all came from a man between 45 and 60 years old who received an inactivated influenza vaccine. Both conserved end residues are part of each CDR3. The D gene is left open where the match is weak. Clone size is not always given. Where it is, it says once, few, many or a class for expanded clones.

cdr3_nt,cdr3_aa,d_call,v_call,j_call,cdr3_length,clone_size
TGCGCCAGCAGCCAAAAACCCCGTGACACCGGGGAGCTGTTTTTT,CASSQKPRDTGELFF,NA,TRBV4-3,TRBJ2-2,15,NA
TGTGCCAGCAGTGTGGCAGGGGGAGGGATGCACAATGAGCAGTTCTTC,CASSVAGGGMHNEQFF,NA,TRBV2,TRBJ2-1,16,NA
TGTGCCAGCAGCTTAGGGGAGCTGGGAGGTACGCAGTATTTT,CASSLGELGGTQYF,NA,TRBV7-2,TRBJ2-3,14,NA
TGCTGTGCTAGAGATCTTATGGGGAGGTACACCTACGAGCAGTACTTC,CCARDLMGRYTYEQYF,NA,TRBV20-1,TRBJ2-7,16,few
TGTGCCAGCAGCCAGACAGGGGGCGTACACGAGCAGTACTTC,CASSQTGGVHEQYF,TRBD1,TRBV3-1,TRBJ2-7,14,NA
TGTGCCAGCAGCTCCCCGCGGAGGGGAGGGAACGAGCAGTACTTC,CASSSPRRGGNEQYF,TRBD2,TRBV5-6,TRBJ2-7,15,few
TGTGCCAGCTCACCCTCCGGGACAGCGCCCGGCTACACCTTC,CASSPSGTAPGYTF,TRBD1,TRBV18,TRBJ1-2,14,NA
TGTGCCAGCAGCGGGAGACAGGCCTACAATGAGCAGTTCTTC,CASSGRQAYNEQFF,NA,TRBV2,TRBJ2-1,14,few
TGTGCCAGCAGCTTAGCCGGGGTTCCAGATACGCAGTATTTT,CASSLAGVPDTQYF,NA,TRBV7-9,TRBJ2-3,14,few
TGTGCCAGCAGCTGGGGCGGCGGCACCTACGAGCAGTACTTC,CASSWGGGTYEQYF,NA,TRBV5-6,TRBJ2-7,14,NA
TGTGCCATCAGTGAGTCGGGAGGGCCGAATGAGCAGTTCTTC,CAISESGGPNEQFF,TRBD2,TRBV10-3,TRBJ2-1,14,few
TGTGCCAGCAGTTTAAGACGGCTACAGCAGTACTTC,CASSLRRLQQYF,NA,TRBV12-3/TRBV12-4,TRBJ2-7,12,many
TGTGCCAGCAGCCAAGATCCGGCTACGTGGGGAAACACCATATATTTT,CASSQDPATWGNTIYF,NA,TRBV4-2,TRBJ1-3,16,NA
TGTGCCAGCACCCCCCTTAGCGGTGGAGTATTCACTGAAGCTTTCTTT,CASTPLSGGVFTEAFF,NA,TRBV7-2,TRBJ1-1,16,few
TGTGCCAGCAGCTCCACGACCTCTGCCGTGGCTGGCTACACCTTC,CASSSTTSAVAGYTF,NA,TRBV5-4,TRBJ1-2,15,few
TGTGCCAGCTTAGGCCCCCAAGAGACCCAGTACTTC,CASLGPQETQYF,NA,TRBV2,TRBJ2-5,12,few
TGTGCTAGTGGGACAGGGTCGGCAGAAGCTTTCTTT,CASGTGSAEAFF,TRBD1,TRBV12-5,TRBJ1-1,12,many
TGCGCCAGCAGCCAAGGCCCCCCCCGAAACCAAGAGACCCAGTACTTC,CASSQGPPRNQETQYF,NA,TRBV4-3,TRBJ2-5,16,few
TGTGCCATCAGTGAGGGGAATTGGGGCTACACCTTC,CAISEGNWGYTF,NA,TRBV10-3,TRBJ1-2,12,many
TGTGCCAGCAGTTTCTCCGGGACAGACTTAAAAGAGACCCAGTACTTC,CASSFSGTDLKETQYF,TRBD1,TRBV12-3/TRBV12-4,TRBJ2-5,16,many
TGTGCCATCAGTGAAGGGCAGGGGCATTACGAGCAGTACTTC,CAISEGQGHYEQYF,NA,TRBV10-3,TRBJ2-7,14,few
TGCGCCAGCAGTGAGTCCGGCAGCCTGGAGCAGTACTTC,CASSESGSLEQYF,NA,TRBV10-1,TRBJ2-7,13,few
TGTGCCATCAGTGAGGACGGGACTAGCGGGAACACCGGGGAGCTGTTTTTT,CAISEDGTSGNTGELFF,TRBD2,TRBV10-3,TRBJ2-2,17,many
TGTGCCAGCAGCCGCGCTCTGGGCGGGAAGAACACCGGGGAGCTGTTTTTT,CASSRALGGKNTGELFF,NA,TRBV11-2,TRBJ2-2,17,many
TGCAGTGCTAGCCCCGGGACGGATAGCAATCAGCCCCAGCATTTT,CSASPGTDSNQPQHF,NA,TRBV20-1,TRBJ1-5,15,NA
TGTGCCAGCAGCGTCGTATGGGGTAGCACAGATACGCAGTATTTT,CASSVVWGSTDTQYF,NA,TRBV9,TRBJ2-3,15,many
TGTGCCAGCAGTTACTTGGTAGCGGGAGGGCTAGATGAGCAGTTCTTC,CASSYLVAGGLDEQFF,TRBD2,TRBV6-5,TRBJ2-1,16,NA
TGCAGCGTTCCCCTAGCGGGGGACCTACACAATGAGCAGTTCTTC,CSVPLAGDLHNEQFF,TRBD2,TRBV29-1,TRBJ2-1,15,few
TGTGCCAGCAGTTACTCGAATCAGGGGGCGCTTGGCTACACCTTC,CASSYSNQGALGYTF,TRBD1,TRBV6-5,TRBJ1-2,15,NA
TGTGCCAGCAGTTATGAGTCCGGGCGGCGCACAGATACGCAGTATTTT,CASSYESGRRTDTQYF,NA,TRBV6-5,TRBJ2-3,16,NA